These T cell receptor beta chains were read from a single sample in a study of T cells after yellow fever vaccination. TCRdb re-analysed the 5' RACE reads in MiXCR, keeping a single row per CDR3 protein. Altogether 500,000 to 650,000 distinct CDR3 sequences are present, around 16% being singletons, with the ten largest covering around a sixth. This material consisted of PBMCs, taken 5 days after the first yellow fever vaccination. These TCRs come from a man younger than 35 who received the YFV17D yellow fever vaccine. CDR3s include the opening cysteine and the closing phenylalanine or tryptophan. A D gene is named only where the DNA matches it firmly. Not every row has a clone size; where given, it reads once, few, many or a size class.

>TRBV28|NA|few|TRBJ1-4
CASSPSTAATNEKLFF
TGTGCCAGCAGTCCAAGTACAGCGGCAACTAATGAAAAACTGTTTTTT
>TRBV21-1|NA|few|TRBJ2-5
CASRASRGQRETQYF
TGTGCCAGCAGGGCTAGCAGGGGCCAACGAGAGACCCAGTACTTC
>TRBV6-1|NA|few|TRBJ1-2
CASSEPPSGTYGYTF
TGTGCCAGCAGTGAACCGCCCTCGGGCACCTATGGCTACACCTTC
>TRBV29-1|NA|many|TRBJ2-5
CSTRPWETQYF
TGCAGCACCCGGCCGTGGGAGACCCAGTACTTC
>TRBV4-3|TRBD2|NA|TRBJ2-1
CASSHDLGLAGRYNEQFF
TGCGCCAGCAGCCACGACTTGGGACTAGCGGGGCGCTACAATGAGCAGTTCTTC
>TRBV20-1|TRBD1|few|TRBJ1-5
CSARVRDRDFGQPQHF
TGCAGTGCTAGAGTCCGGGACAGGGATTTTGGTCAGCCCCAGCATTTT
>TRBV5-1|NA|many|TRBJ1-1
CASSLFSADTEAFF
TGCGCCAGCAGCTTGTTTTCGGCGGACACTGAAGCTTTCTTT
>TRBV5-4|NA|NA|TRBJ2-5
CASKSSGSLMETQYF
TGTGCCAGCAAGAGTTCTGGTTCCTTAATGGAGACCCAGTACTTC
>TRBV4-3|NA|NA|TRBJ2-7
CASSPSLAYEQYF
TGCGCCAGCAGCCCCTCTTTGGCCTACGAGCAGTACTTC
>TRBV5-1|TRBD2|many|TRBJ2-3
CASSLELAGGTDTQYF
TGTGCCAGCAGCTTGGAACTAGCGGGGGGCACAGATACGCAGTATTTT
>TRBV11-1|NA|NA|TRBJ2-3
CASSSPRGRSGSTDTQYF
TGTGCCAGCAGCTCCCCACGTGGACGGTCAGGGAGCACAGATACGCAGTATTTT
>TRBV7-3|TRBD1|NA|TRBJ2-4
CASSYRGWDNIQYF
TGTGCCAGCTCATACAGGGGCTGGGATAACATTCAGTACTTC
>TRBV7-2|TRBD1|NA|TRBJ1-1
CASSPGSGTGGLLGAFF
TGTGCCAGCAGCCCAGGATCCGGGACAGGGGGACTATTGGGAGCTTTCTTT
>TRBV28|NA|NA|TRBJ1-4
CASSFPPRAGLEKLFF
TGTGCCAGCAGTTTCCCTCCCAGGGCAGGGTTGGAAAAACTGTTTTTT
>TRBV20-1|TRBD1|NA|TRBJ1-6
CSAREGVTGGSDSPLHF
TGCAGTGCTAGAGAAGGGGTAACAGGGGGTTCGGATTCACCCCTCCACTTT
>TRBV7-2|NA|few|TRBJ1-2
CASGPYPTNYGYTF
TGTGCCAGCGGGCCCTACCCTACTAACTATGGCTACACCTTC
>TRBV6-5|NA|NA|TRBJ2-6
CASSYAGTVAGANVLTF
TGTGCCAGCAGTTACGCAGGGACGGTTGCTGGGGCCAACGTCCTGACTTTC
>TRBV4-1|NA|few|TRBJ1-2
CASSQEGVGTNYGYTF
TGCGCCAGCAGCCAAGAGGGGGTCGGGACTAACTATGGCTACACCTTC
>TRBV4-2|NA|NA|TRBJ2-7
CASSQDGERYEQYF
TGTGCCAGCAGCCAAGATGGAGAGCGCTACGAGCAGTACTTC
>TRBV14|NA|few|TRBJ1-5
CASSQDQYQPQHF
TGTGCCAGCAGCCAAGATCAGTATCAGCCCCAGCATTTT
>TRBV2|NA|NA|TRBJ1-2
CASTGLYGYTF
TGTGCCAGCACCGGCCTTTATGGCTACACCTTC
>TRBV15|TRBD1|few|TRBJ1-5
CATSIGQGRQPQHF
TGTGCCACCAGCATAGGACAGGGGAGACAGCCCCAGCATTTT
>TRBV19|TRBD1|few|TRBJ1-5
CASSGPRRGDQPQHF
TGTGCCAGTAGTGGTCCCCGCAGGGGGGATCAGCCCCAGCATTTT
>TRBV12-3/TRBV12-4|NA|few|TRBJ1-2
CASRIGRAGLNYGYTF
TGTGCCAGTCGAATAGGAAGGGCAGGGCTCAACTATGGCTACACCTTC
>TRBV5-1|NA|few|TRBJ2-6
CASSLVRGAAGANVLTF
TGCGCCAGCAGCTTGGTTCGGGGGGCGGCTGGGGCCAACGTCCTGACTTTC
>TRBV3-1|NA|NA|TRBJ2-7
CASRGQNYEQYF
TGTGCCAGCAGAGGACAGAACTACGAGCAGTACTTC
>TRBV11-3|NA|few|TRBJ2-3
CASSSEMGHTQYF
TGTGCCAGCAGCTCCGAAATGGGGCATACGCAGTATTTT
>TRBV4-3|TRBD1|NA|TRBJ1-1
CASSRGAGAGGFNTEAFF
TGCGCCAGCAGCCGCGGGGCCGGGGCAGGGGGCTTCAACACTGAAGCTTTCTTT
>TRBV4-3|NA|few|TRBJ2-3
CASSQAGTMADTQYF
TGCGCCAGCAGCCAAGCTGGGACCATGGCAGATACGCAGTATTTT
>TRBV27|NA|once|TRBJ2-3
CASKREGGASDTQYF
TGTGCCAGCAAACGTGAAGGTGGAGCCTCCGATACGCAGTATTTT
>TRBV7-2|NA|few|TRBJ1-3
CASSHPLTFGNTIYF
TGTGCCAGCAGCCACCCACTTACGTTTGGAAACACCATATATTTT
>TRBV20-1|NA|NA|TRBJ1-5
CSAPSGMPDQPQHF
TGCAGTGCTCCCTCAGGGATGCCGGATCAGCCCCAGCATTTT
>TRBV4-2|TRBD1|NA|TRBJ1-1
CASSQAMGQGNTEAFF
TGTGCCAGCAGCCAGGCGATGGGACAGGGGAACACTGAAGCTTTCTTT
>TRBV4-1|TRBD1|NA|TRBJ1-5
CASSQGGQSNQPQHF
TGCGCCAGCAGCCAAGGGGGACAGAGCAATCAGCCCCAGCATTTT
>TRBV6-1|TRBD2|few|TRBJ2-1
CASSPGGSGGAVEFF
TGTGCCAGCAGTCCCGGAGGTAGCGGGGGGGCGGTGGAGTTCTTC
>TRBV11-2|NA|NA|TRBJ2-3
CASSSLHTDTQYF
TGTGCCAGCAGCTCACTCCACACAGATACGCAGTATTTT
>TRBV18|TRBD1|NA|TRBJ1-1
CASSPSNRGRAFF
TGTGCCAGCTCACCGTCTAACAGGGGGAGGGCTTTCTTT